This TCR beta chain was captured in a study of T cell responses to AZD1222 COVID-19 vaccine. Notes on the study in general: Only a handful of people who got AZD1222 tested seropositive at baseline. Donor demographics were predominantly white British with a female majority; clonal diversity may be underestimated.

Sequencing was performed with immunoSEQ multiplex PCR; in TCRdb, only in-frame clones are kept and a portion is missing. The sample contains 65,000 to 70,000 clones, around four fifths of which appear only once. This clone has just one count. Its antigen is undetermined. Second-dose timings of about 4 or about 12 weeks were pooled. Germline CDR1 SGHDT, CDR2 YYEEEE. The CDR3 sequence is 16 residues long. Between the trimmed V and J ends, which lost 9 bases and 10 bases, there was a span of 26 bases. This sequence joins TRBV5-6 and TRBJ1-6, with D possibly being TRBD1 (6 bases). The sample was peripheral blood, taken 28 days after the second AZD1222 dose. The TCR was taken from an adult who received the AZD1222 COVID-19 vaccine. CDR3 protein: CATQALPSGTRSPLHF. The CDR3 DNA reads TGTGCCACCCAAGCCCTACCGTCCGGGACAAGGTCACCCCTCCACTTT.